What follows are 14 T cell receptor beta chains derived from one specimen sequenced in a study of blood T cell repertoires in COVID-19. The protocol was immunoSEQ multiplex PCR, while the TCRdb copy is restricted to in-frame clones and leaves out a portion. The repertoire includes some 100,000 clones, around 85% of them detected once, and around 15% sits in the top ten. The sequencing input was peripheral blood. Every receptor here comes from a man aged 50 or older with active or convalescent COVID-19.

The J gene is TRBJ2-1, the V gene TRBV5-1; 8 nucleotides match TRBD2. The trim removed 1 base at V and 4 bases at J, leaving 4 bases unmatched. Germline V gives CDR1 SGHRS, CDR2 YFSETQ. CDR3 length: 15 amino acids. The DNA of the CDR3 is TGCGCCAGCAGCTTGCGGGAGCGGGGGTACAATGAGCAGTTCTTC. As protein: CASSLRERGYNEQFF. Together with reference TRBV5-1 and TRBJ2-1, the CDR3 gives the full variable domain: KAGVTQTPRYLIKTRGQQVTLSCSPISGHRSVSWYQQTPGQGLQFLFEYFSETQRNKGNFPGRFSGRQFSNSRSEMNVSTLELGDSALYLCASSLRERGYNEQFFGPGTRLTVL.

The V and J genes are TRBV11-3 and TRBJ2-6; the D gene is possibly TRBD1 (6 bases). Trimming stripped 5 bases from V and 0 bases from J, with 14 bases between. Germline lookup yields CDR1 SGHNT and CDR2 YENEEA. The CDR3 covers 17 residues. The CDR3 region is CASSAGQYSSGANVLTF. The CDR3 DNA is TGTGCCAGCAGCGCCGGACAGTACAGCTCTGGGGCCAACGTCCTGACTTTC.

This chain uses TRBV6-5 with TRBJ2-2; D perhaps matches TRBD2 (7 bases). CDR1 MNHEY and CDR2 SVGAGI come from the germline V gene. V shed 0 bases and J shed 6 bases, with 14 bases lying between them. The CDR3 length is 16 residues. The CDR3 reads CASSYSMGGAPGELFF. In DNA, the CDR3 is TGTGCCAGCAGTTACTCGATGGGGGGGGCGCCCGGGGAGCTGTTTTTT.

This clone was counted between two and nine times. The chain combines TRBV5-4 with TRBJ2-3; TRBD2 matches at 11 bases. V shed 0 bases, J shed 2 bases, and the junction held 2 bases outside the gene matches. The germline gives CDR1 SGHNT, CDR2 YYREEE (reference sequence). The CDR3 has 16 amino acids. The CDR3 spells CASSLGLAGSTDTQYF. The CDR3 bases are TGTGCCAGCAGCTTGGGACTAGCGGGATCCACAGATACGCAGTATTTT.

The J gene is TRBJ1-2, the V gene TRBV7-9; no firm D call. Germline CDR1 SEHNR, CDR2 FQNEAQ (reference sequence). V shed 5 bases and J shed 2 bases, with 6 bases lying between them. The CDR3 is 12 amino acids. CDR3 bases: TGTGCCAGCAGCCTAACGAACTATGGCTACACCTTC. It encodes CASSLTNYGYTF.

The chain carries TRBV24-1 and TRBJ2-1; D possibly corresponds to TRBD1 (6 bases). Trimming pared 3 bases from V and 2 bases from J, leaving 10 bases between. Germline CDR1 is KGHDR and CDR2 is SFDVKD. The CDR3 is 15 amino acids. CDR3 protein: CATSDNRVPYNEQFF. The CDR3 region has the DNA TGTGCCACCAGTGATAACAGGGTCCCCTACAATGAGCAGTTCTTC.

The J gene is TRBJ2-1, the V gene TRBV6-5; D gene ambiguous. CDR3 length: 14 amino acids. Trimming took off 3 bases at V and 8 bases at J, with 14 bases between the two ends. Germline V gene data show CDR1 as MNHEY and CDR2 as SVGAGI. The CDR3: CASSYQASEDEQFF. The CDR3 DNA reads as TGTGCCAGCAGTTATCAAGCTTCCGAGGATGAGCAGTTCTTC.

This clone was counted many times. The CDR3 sequence: CASSSRQRANTGELFF. CDR3 in DNA: TGTGCCAGCAGTTCCCGACAGAGAGCGAACACCGGGGAGCTGTTTTTT. V gene TRBV28 combines with J gene TRBJ2-2; tentatively, D is TRBD1 (5 bases). This CDR3 is 16 amino acids long. From germline, CDR1 is MDHEN and CDR2 SYDVKM. V was shortened by 4 bases and J by 0 bases, with 12 bases between the two germline ends.

The J gene is TRBJ2-3, the V gene TRBV24-1; maybe TRBD1 (5 bases). The CDR3 spans 15 residues. V shed 3 bases and J shed 6 bases, with 15 bases lying between them. Germline V gives CDR1 KGHDR, CDR2 SFDVKD. As DNA, the CDR3 is TGTGCCACCAGTGATGACTCAGGGCTACCCGATACGCAGTATTTT. It codes for CATSDDSGLPDTQYF.

The V and J genes are TRBV3-1 (or the pseudogene TRBV3-2) and TRBJ1-1, with a tentative D call TRBD1 (6 bases). Germline V gene data show CDR1 as LGHDT and CDR2 as YNNKEL (reference sequence). The CDR3 is 14 residues long. Trimming removed 6 bases from V and 0 bases from J, with 11 bases in between. The CDR3 spells CASREGGVNTEAFF. Written as DNA, the CDR3 is TGTGCCAGCAGAGAAGGGGGAGTGAACACTGAAGCTTTCTTT.

The chain has TRBV19 and TRBJ1-2, with a weak D call TRBD1 (5 bases). The CDR3 spans 15 residues. Trimming cost V 1 base and J 0 bases, with 9 bases left between them. In germline, CDR1 is LNHDA, CDR2 SQIVND (reference sequence). CDR3 loop: CASSIVRAANYGYTF. In nucleotides, the CDR3 is TGTGCCAGTAGTATAGTCAGGGCAGCTAACTATGGCTACACCTTC.

The genes are TRBV5-1 and TRBJ2-3; TRBD2 agrees at 9 bases. The CDR3 covers 15 residues. Trimming cost V 5 bases and J 1 base; bases outside gene matches: 5. Germline CDR1 SGHRS, CDR2 YFSETQ. CDR3 nucleotide sequence: TGCGCCAGCAGTCCCCCTAGCGGGGGCACAGATACGCAGTATTTT. Translated: CASSPPSGGTDTQYF.

CDR3 in amino acids: CASSSEISGGYTF. The CDR3, as DNA: TGTGCCAGCAGCTCAGAGATTTCGGGAGGCTACACCTTC. The gene calls are TRBV5-4 and TRBJ1-2; D remains ambiguous. The CDR3 extends over 13 amino acids. Germline V lookup: CDR1 SGHNT, CDR2 YYREEE (reference sequence). The V end was cut by 3 bases, the J end by 8 bases, with 14 bases between.

The CDR3 DNA is TGTGCCACCAGTGCCCCTATGACGGAGACAGGGGGTTGGTGCGAGCAGTACTTC. Translating it yields CATSAPMTETGGWCEQYF. The chain recombines TRBV24-1 with TRBJ2-7; 9 bases match TRBD1. Germline V gene sequence: CDR1 KGHDR, CDR2 SFDVKD. V lost 5 bases to trimming and J lost 6 bases; unmatched junction nucleotides: 19. This CDR3 spans 18 amino acids.